Each of the 17 T cell receptor beta chains below was sequenced from the same sample in a study of blood T cell repertoires in COVID-19. Sequencing used immunoSEQ multiplex PCR; TCRdb keeps in-frame clones, though not all of them. The sample consists of about 140,000 clones, around four fifths of them appearing once. The sample consisted of PBMCs or T cells enriched from blood (not recorded which). The origin of the receptors is a woman aged 45-65 years with acute COVID-19.

The chain couples TRBV19 to TRBJ2-7; D remains ambiguous. Germline assignment: CDR1 LNHDA and CDR2 SQIVND (reference sequence). The CDR3 contains 14 residues. V gave up 3 bases and J gave up 0 bases, with 9 bases separating them. DNA for the CDR3: TGTGCCAGTAGTATGCGGCAGTTCTCCTACGAGCAGTACTTC. Its protein is CASSMRQFSYEQYF. Full variable domain (remainder filled in from reference TRBV19 and TRBJ2-7): DGGITQSPKYLFRKEGQNVTLSCEQNLNHDAMYWYRQDPGQGLRLIYYSQIVNDFQKGDIAEGYSVSREKKESFPLTVTSAQKNPTAFYLCASSMRQFSYEQYFGPGTRLTVT.

This chain joins TRBV29-1 and TRBJ2-5; TRBD1 aligns across 7 bases. Per germline, CDR1 SQVTM and CDR2 ANQGSEA. The J segment lost 4 bases and the V segment lost 6 bases, leaving 11 bases of the junction unmatched. The CDR3 sequence is 14 residues long. CDR3 bases: TGCAGCGTGCGGACAGGACCTGGGGCAGAGACCCAGTACTTC. As protein: CSVRTGPGAETQYF.

The chain links TRBV7-9 to TRBJ2-5; 11 bases are a match to TRBD1. Germline V gene data show CDR1 as SEHNR and CDR2 as FQNEAQ (reference sequence). The CDR3 length is 15 residues. The V segment lost 5 bases and the J segment 2 bases; nucleotides outside the gene matches: 4. In DNA, the CDR3 is TGTGCCAGCAGCGGACAGGGGGCAGAGCAAGAGACCCAGTACTTC. Protein sequence: CASSGQGAEQETQYF.

V and J are TRBV2 and TRBJ2-5, with 14 positions matching TRBD2. CDR3 size: 15 residues. Germline CDR1 is SNHLY and CDR2 is FYNNEI. Trimming cost V 8 bases and J 2 bases; bases outside gene matches: 4. CDR3 region: CASAGTSGRQETQYF. DNA of the CDR3: TGTGCCAGCGCCGGGACTAGCGGGAGACAAGAGACCCAGTACTTC.

The chain recombines TRBV7-2 with TRBJ2-2; 7 nucleotides match TRBD1. The CDR3 covers 15 residues. The V gene's germline CDR1 is SGHTA and CDR2 FQGNSA. The junction had 8 bases not matched to a gene; V was cut back by 5 bases and J by 5 bases. The CDR3 region has the DNA TGTGCCAGCAGCCCCGACAGGGTTAGGACCGGGGAGCTGTTTTTT. Translated, it gives CASSPDRVRTGELFF.

The chain carries TRBV9 and TRBJ1-4, with D tentatively TRBD1 (5 bases). The germline V gene has CDR1 SGDLS and CDR2 YYNGEE. Between the trimmed V and J ends, which lost 0 bases and 0 bases, there was a span of 9 bases. CDR3 length equals 16 residues. CDR3 amino acids: CASSVGADTTNEKLFF. CDR3 in DNA: TGTGCCAGCAGCGTAGGGGCGGACACAACTAATGAAAAACTGTTTTTT.

The V gene is TRBV2, the J gene TRBJ1-5; possible D gene TRBD1, 6 bases. Trimming removed 8 bases from V and 0 bases from J, with 11 bases in between. The germline CDR1 and CDR2 sequences are SNHLY and FYNNEI. The CDR3 contains 14 residues. Written as DNA, the CDR3 is TGTGCCAGCCTTAAGGACAGTAGCAATCAGCCCCAGCATTTT. Amino acid sequence: CASLKDSSNQPQHF.

J is TRBJ1-2 and V is TRBV19; D gene ambiguous. V gave up 7 bases and J gave up 8 bases, with 14 bases separating them. CDR1 LNHDA and CDR2 SQIVND come from the germline V gene (reference sequence). The length of the CDR3 is 12 residues. CDR3: CASTSSERGYTF. CDR3 nucleotides: TGTGCCAGTACCTCCTCGGAGCGCGGCTACACCTTC.

There are a few counts of this clone. J is TRBJ2-2 and V is TRBV5-1; 10 nucleotides match TRBD2. Germline-derived CDR1 and CDR2 are SGHRS and YFSETQ. The CDR3 is 17 residues long. The V segment lost 2 bases and the J segment 2 bases; nucleotides outside the gene matches: 6. CDR3 DNA: TGCGCCAGCAGCTTTTCTAGCGGGAGACGAAACACCGGGGAGCTGTTTTTT. This encodes CASSFSSGRRNTGELFF.

As concerns this clone: Other DNA sequences of this sample code for an identical CDR3. The rearrangement uses TRBV19 and TRBJ2-2, with 7 bases that match TRBD2. The CDR3 extends over 14 amino acids. Germline V gene data show CDR1 as LNHDA and CDR2 as SQIVND (reference sequence). With 6 bases clipped from V and 3 bases from J, the junction kept 4 bases outside the gene matches. CDR3: CASRGRGDTGELFF. The CDR3 DNA follows: TGTGCCAGTAGAGGCCGGGGGGACACCGGGGAGCTGTTTTTT.

This clone was detected only once. The gene calls are TRBV24-1 and TRBJ1-5; D is unclear. Looked up from germline, CDR1 is KGHDR and CDR2 is SFDVKD. The V end lost 3 bases, the J end lost 5 bases, and 10 bases lay between the germline ends. CDR3 length: 14 residues. CDR3 nucleotide sequence: TGTGCCACCAGTGATGGGCAGGACTATCAGCCCCAGCATTTT. This sequence encodes CATSDGQDYQPQHF.

The chain carries TRBV11-2 and TRBJ2-7; the match to TRBD2 covers 10 bases. The germline V gene encodes CDR1 SGHAT and CDR2 FQNNGV. The length of the CDR3 is 15 residues. Trimming removed 2 bases from V and 5 bases from J; junction bases left unmatched: 6. CDR3 sequence (DNA): TGTGCCAGCAGCTTACTAGCGGGAGAATCCCACGAGCAGTACTTC. Its translation: CASSLLAGESHEQYF.

The chain is built from TRBV5-1 and TRBJ2-7; 8 bases map to TRBD1. The V segment lost 3 bases and the J segment 2 bases; nucleotides outside the gene matches: 16. This CDR3 is built from 18 residues. Looked up from germline, CDR1 is SGHRS and CDR2 is YFSETQ. CDR3 nucleotides: TGCGCCAGCAGCTGGGGAGCGATGGGACAGGCTTTTACCTACGAGCAGTACTTC. This translates into CASSWGAMGQAFTYEQYF.

J is TRBJ2-1 and V is TRBV6-1, with D possibly being TRBD2 (5 bases). The germline V and J ends were trimmed by 0 bases and 7 bases, with 10 bases remaining between them. Germline assignment: CDR1 MNHNS and CDR2 SASEGT. The CDR3 extends over 14 amino acids. CDR3 amino acids: CASSEASGKNEQFF. CDR3 coding DNA: TGTGCCAGCAGTGAAGCGTCGGGGAAGAATGAGCAGTTCTTC.

There are a few counts of this clone. The chain links TRBV5-1 to TRBJ2-5; D is possibly TRBD2 (6 bases). The germline gives CDR1 SGHRS, CDR2 YFSETQ. V lost 0 bases to trimming and J lost 5 bases, with 20 bases between them. This CDR3 is 17 amino acids long. The CDR3 DNA is TGCGCCAGCAGCTTGGGTACGGGAGCCGCCGCGGGGGAGACCCAGTACTTC. This encodes CASSLGTGAAAGETQYF.

The chain employs TRBV11-3 and TRBJ2-1; TRBD2 aligns across 14 bases. The V segment lost 5 bases and the J segment 7 bases; nucleotides outside the gene matches: 4. This CDR3 comprises 15 residues. CDR1 and CDR2 from the germline V gene are SGHNT and YENEEA. CDR3 bases: TGTGCCAGCAGCCCAGGGACTAGCGGGAGAAATGAGCAGTTCTTC. Its protein is CASSPGTSGRNEQFF.

This chain uses TRBV3-1 (or the pseudogene TRBV3-2) with TRBJ1-1, with D possibly TRBD1 on 6 matching bases. The CDR3 is 15 amino acids. Trimming took 7 bases from V and 2 from J, leaving 17 bases between them. CDR1 is LGHDT and CDR2 is YNNKEL in the germline V gene (reference sequence). In nucleotides, the CDR3 is TGTGCCAGCACCCGCATCGGGGGGGCAAACACTGAAGCTTTCTTT. This gives the protein CASTRIGGANTEAFF.